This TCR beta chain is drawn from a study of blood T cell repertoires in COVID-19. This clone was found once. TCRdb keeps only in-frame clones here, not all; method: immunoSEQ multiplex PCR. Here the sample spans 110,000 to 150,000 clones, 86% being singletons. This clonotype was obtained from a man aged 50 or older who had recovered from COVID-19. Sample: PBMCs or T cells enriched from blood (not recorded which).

CDR3 in amino acids: CASSYSKTPGQKLFF. As DNA, the CDR3 is TGTGCCAGCAGTTACTCAAAAACCCCAGGGCAAAAACTGTTTTTT. This chain links TRBV6-5 with TRBJ1-4, with TRBD1 as a possible D gene (5 bases). V was trimmed by 0 bases and J by 9 bases, leaving 14 bases between them. CDR1 and CDR2 (germline): MNHEY, SVGAGI. The CDR3 consists of 15 residues.